A selection of T cell receptor beta chains follows, all from one sample in a study of CD8 T cells in Susac syndrome. TCRdb ran MiXCR on the immunoSEQ multiplex PCR reads and lists one entry per CDR3 protein. The sample includes more than 40,000 distinct CDR3 sequences, 93% of them seen just once. The specimen was CD8+ T cells from PBMCs. The receptors were sampled from a human donor in good health. Each CDR3 is given with its conserved first and last residue. The D gene is left open where the match is weak. Some rows mark clone size as missing; the rest say once, few, many or name a class of expanded clone.

clone size: NA
J gene: TRBJ1-4
V gene: TRBV7-8
D gene: NA
CDR3 DNA: TGTGCCAGCAGTCCCATGTGGGGGTATAATGAAAAACTGTTTTTT
CDR3 protein: CASSPMWGYNEKLFF

clone size: NA
J gene: TRBJ2-7
V gene: TRBV3-1
D gene: NA
CDR3 DNA: TGTGCCAGCAGCCACCGGGACGCCTACTCCTACGAGCAGTACTTC
CDR3 protein: CASSHRDAYSYEQYF

clone size: NA
J gene: TRBJ1-2
V gene: TRBV21-1
D gene: NA
CDR3 DNA: TGTGCCAGCAGCAACCGCGAGGAATATGGCTACACCTTC
CDR3 protein: CASSNREEYGYTF

clone size: NA
J gene: TRBJ2-2
V gene: TRBV2
D gene: TRBD1
CDR3 DNA: TGTGCCAGCAGTGAAGAGGCAGGGGGAAGGACCGGGGAGCTGTTTTTT
CDR3 protein: CASSEEAGGRTGELFF

clone size: NA
J gene: TRBJ2-1
V gene: TRBV5-6
D gene: TRBD2
CDR3 DNA: TGTGCCAGCAGTCATGGGGGGGGGAGCAATGAGCAGTTCTTC
CDR3 protein: CASSHGGGSNEQFF

clone size: NA
J gene: TRBJ2-7
V gene: TRBV28
D gene: TRBD2
CDR3 DNA: TGTGCCAGCTGTCTAGCGGGAGTATACGAGCAGTACTTC
CDR3 protein: CASCLAGVYEQYF

clone size: NA
J gene: TRBJ2-7
V gene: TRBV20-1
D gene: NA
CDR3 DNA: TGCAGTGCTACTTCAGGGGATGCGGGAGATTCCTACGAGCAGTACTTC
CDR3 protein: CSATSGDAGDSYEQYF

clone size: NA
J gene: TRBJ2-7
V gene: TRBV27
D gene: NA
CDR3 DNA: TGTGCCAGCAGTCCGACGATTTGGGGAAACTCCTACGAGCAGTACTTC
CDR3 protein: CASSPTIWGNSYEQYF

clone size: NA
J gene: TRBJ2-7
V gene: TRBV7-8
D gene: NA
CDR3 DNA: TGTGCCAGCAGCTTAAATTCGGGACTGGACTACGAGCAGTACTTC
CDR3 protein: CASSLNSGLDYEQYF

clone size: NA
J gene: TRBJ2-2
V gene: TRBV3-1
D gene: TRBD2
CDR3 DNA: TGTGCCAGCAGCCAAGTAGGCGGGAGCGGCACCGGGGAGCTGTTTTTT
CDR3 protein: CASSQVGGSGTGELFF

clone size: NA
J gene: TRBJ1-3
V gene: TRBV29-1
D gene: NA
CDR3 DNA: TGCAGCGTTGTAGGAAGAAACACCATATATTTT
CDR3 protein: CSVVGRNTIYF

clone size: NA
J gene: TRBJ2-2
V gene: TRBV9
D gene: TRBD2
CDR3 DNA: TGTGCCAGCAGCGGCCCAAGGCGGGGGGCAGACACCGGGGAGCTGTTTTTT
CDR3 protein: CASSGPRRGADTGELFF

clone size: once
J gene: TRBJ2-5
V gene: TRBV7-9
D gene: TRBD1
CDR3 DNA: TGTGCCAGCAGCTCCGAAATCAACAGGGGGGAGACCCAGTACTTC
CDR3 protein: CASSSEINRGETQYF

clone size: NA
J gene: TRBJ2-7
V gene: TRBV28
D gene: NA
CDR3 DNA: TGTGCCAGCCTCGAGACGGGTCGCTCCTACGAGCAGTACTTC
CDR3 protein: CASLETGRSYEQYF

clone size: NA
J gene: TRBJ2-4
V gene: TRBV5-4
D gene: NA
CDR3 DNA: TGTGCCAGCAGCTCTAACCGGGCTGCGAAAAACATTCAGTACTTC
CDR3 protein: CASSSNRAAKNIQYF

clone size: NA
J gene: TRBJ2-7
V gene: TRBV19
D gene: NA
CDR3 DNA: TGTGCCAGTAGTATAGATTGGACAGAAACCTACGAGCAGTACTTC
CDR3 protein: CASSIDWTETYEQYF

clone size: NA
J gene: TRBJ1-4
V gene: TRBV5-6
D gene: TRBD1
CDR3 DNA: TGTGCCAGCAGCTTGGGTCAGGGGGGCGAAAAACTGTTTTTT
CDR3 protein: CASSLGQGGEKLFF

clone size: NA
J gene: TRBJ1-4
V gene: TRBV15
D gene: NA
CDR3 DNA: TGTGCCACCAGCAGAGACGGGCAGGGAAGTGAAAAACTGTTTTTT
CDR3 protein: CATSRDGQGSEKLFF

clone size: NA
J gene: TRBJ2-7
V gene: TRBV6-5
D gene: TRBD1
CDR3 DNA: TGTGCCAGCAGTCCGTCGACAGGGCACCTCGAGCAGTACTTC
CDR3 protein: CASSPSTGHLEQYF

clone size: NA
J gene: TRBJ1-2
V gene: TRBV19
D gene: TRBD1
CDR3 DNA: TGTGCCAGTAATACAGGGGACGGTGGCTACACCTTC
CDR3 protein: CASNTGDGGYTF

clone size: NA
J gene: TRBJ2-7
V gene: TRBV11-2
D gene: TRBD2
CDR3 DNA: TGTGCCAGCAGCATCTCTAGCGGGATATTTTCCTACGAGCAGTACTTC
CDR3 protein: CASSISSGIFSYEQYF

clone size: NA
J gene: TRBJ2-7
V gene: TRBV18
D gene: NA
CDR3 DNA: TGTGCCAGCTCTCCAGAAGGGGGCTACGAGCAGTACTTC
CDR3 protein: CASSPEGGYEQYF

clone size: NA
J gene: TRBJ2-2
V gene: TRBV4-1
D gene: NA
CDR3 DNA: TGCGCCAGCAGCCCAACCGACGGGAGTACCGGGGAGCTGTTTTTT
CDR3 protein: CASSPTDGSTGELFF

clone size: NA
J gene: TRBJ2-7
V gene: TRBV2
D gene: NA
CDR3 DNA: TGTGCCAGCAGTGGGGGAGCGCAGTACTTC
CDR3 protein: CASSGGAQYF

clone size: NA
J gene: TRBJ2-7
V gene: TRBV11-2
D gene: NA
CDR3 DNA: TGTGCCAGCAGCGGAGGGGTCGAGCAGTACTTC
CDR3 protein: CASSGGVEQYF

clone size: NA
J gene: TRBJ1-5
V gene: TRBV5-1
D gene: NA
CDR3 DNA: TGCGCCAGCAGCGTGAGGAGGGGTAATCAGCCCCAGCATTTT
CDR3 protein: CASSVRRGNQPQHF

clone size: NA
J gene: TRBJ2-7
V gene: TRBV25-1
D gene: NA
CDR3 DNA: TGTGCCAGCAGTGAATCGAGGATCGCGCGCAGTAAAAACGAGCAGTACTTC
CDR3 protein: CASSESRIARSKNEQYF

clone size: once
J gene: TRBJ2-2
V gene: TRBV19
D gene: NA
CDR3 DNA: TGTGCCAGTATGGGGCGGCCCGAGGGGTCCGGGGAGCTGTTTTTT
CDR3 protein: CASMGRPEGSGELFF

clone size: NA
J gene: TRBJ1-5
V gene: TRBV15
D gene: NA
CDR3 DNA: TGTGCCACCAGCGGGGAGAATCAGCCCCAGCATTTT
CDR3 protein: CATSGENQPQHF